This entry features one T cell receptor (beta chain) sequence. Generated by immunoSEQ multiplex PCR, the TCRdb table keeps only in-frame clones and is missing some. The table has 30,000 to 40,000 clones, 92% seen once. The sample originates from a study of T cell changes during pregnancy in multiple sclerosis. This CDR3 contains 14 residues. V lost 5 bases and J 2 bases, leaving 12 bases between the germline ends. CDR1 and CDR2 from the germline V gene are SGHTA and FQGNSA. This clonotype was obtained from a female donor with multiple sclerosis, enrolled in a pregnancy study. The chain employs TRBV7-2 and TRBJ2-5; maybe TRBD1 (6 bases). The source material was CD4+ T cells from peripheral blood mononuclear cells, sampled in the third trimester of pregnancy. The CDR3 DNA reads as TGTGCCAGCAGCCAGAACAGGGCGCAAGAGACCCAGTACTTC. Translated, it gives CASSQNRAQETQYF.